Shown below are 12 T cell receptor beta chains from a single sample sequenced in a study of shared clonotypes between healthy human individuals. The method was immunoSEQ multiplex PCR; TCRdb's version includes in-frame clones alone and lacks a portion of them. This table has around 550,000 clones, around 96% appearing once. Naivety among CD8 cells was defined by CD45RO negativity and positive CCR7 selection, thereby excluding terminally differentiated effector memory CD45RA+ cells. The sequenced material came from naive CD8+ T cells sorted from blood. The receptor set was obtained from a young woman in good health.

This chain joins TRBV4-2 and TRBJ2-5; TRBD2 is a possible D gene (6 bases). The better agreement between TRBJ2-7 and the DNA end casts doubt on the J call. CDR1 and CDR2 from the germline V gene are LGHNA and YNFKEQ. The CDR3 is 14 amino acids. The DNA for the CDR3 is TGTGCCAGCAGCCAAGAAGGAGGGGCCTACGAGCAGTACTTC. This sequence encodes CASSQEGGAYEQYF.

The chain joins TRBV7-9 to TRBJ2-7; 7 nucleotides match TRBD1. Unmatched junction bases numbered 12, after V lost 2 bases and J lost 5 bases. The CDR3 runs 16 residues. Per the germline V gene, CDR1 is SEHNR and CDR2 is FQNEAQ (reference sequence). The CDR3 nucleotides are TGTGCCAGCAGCTTAAGTAACAGGGGCGGCTTCCACGAGCAGTACTTC. The encoded protein is CASSLSNRGGFHEQYF.

V and J are TRBV27 and TRBJ1-5; 7 bases agree with TRBD1. CDR1 MNHEY and CDR2 SMNVEV come from the germline V gene (reference sequence). The V and J ends lost 3 bases and 3 bases, in that order; junction bases with no gene match: 2. This CDR3 comprises 14 residues. CDR3 amino acids: CASSLTGFNQPQHF. The CDR3 DNA sequence: TGTGCCAGCAGTTTGACAGGGTTCAATCAGCCCCAGCATTTT.

V and J are TRBV12-5 and TRBJ2-1; 9 bases match TRBD2. The CDR3 sequence is 20 residues long. Germline V gene data show CDR1 as LGHNT and CDR2 as FRNRAP. J lost 5 bases, V lost 4 bases, and 21 bases had no gene match. The CDR3 sequence is CASGCVWLAGPRRWDNEQFF. The CDR3 DNA sequence: TGTGCTAGTGGTTGCGTTTGGCTAGCGGGACCGAGAAGGTGGGACAATGAGCAGTTCTTC.

The chain is built from TRBV2 and TRBJ1-5; D perhaps matches TRBD1 (5 bases). This CDR3 has 14 amino acids. The V end was cut by 3 bases, the J end by 1 base, with 7 bases between. CDR1 is SNHLY, CDR2 FYNNEI, per germline. The CDR3 spells CASSEWDSNQPQHF. CDR3 DNA sequence: TGTGCCAGCAGTGAGTGGGACAGCAATCAGCCCCAGCATTTT.

The genes are TRBV4-1 and TRBJ2-1, with TRBD2 identical over 8 bases. J gave up 3 bases and V 4 bases, and 2 bases lay outside the gene matches. The CDR3 has 14 amino acids. Per the germline V gene, CDR1 is MGHRA and CDR2 is YSYEKL. CDR3 bases: TGCGCCAGCAGCCCCGGGACTAGCTACAATGAGCAGTTCTTC. Translated, it gives CASSPGTSYNEQFF.

V gene TRBV7-7 combines with J gene TRBJ2-1, with unresolved D. The germline V and J ends were trimmed by 6 bases and 7 bases, with 13 bases remaining between them. This CDR3 contains 13 residues. The germline CDR1 and CDR2 sequences are SSHAT and FNYEAQ (reference sequence). Written as DNA, the CDR3 is TGTGCCAGCAGTTATCAGCCGCAAAATGAGCAGTTCTTC. Residues: CASSYQPQNEQFF.

The genes are TRBV2 and TRBJ2-7; 9 bases are a match to TRBD1. The CDR3 totals 16 residues. Germline CDR1 reads SNHLY; CDR2 reads FYNNEI. Trimming at V came to 5 bases and at J to 0 bases, leaving 8 bases not matched to a gene. The CDR3 reads CASSFSGTGYSYEQYF. As DNA, the CDR3 is TGTGCCAGCAGTTTTTCCGGGACAGGGTACTCCTACGAGCAGTACTTC.

On this clone: Other DNA sequences of this sample code for an identical CDR3. This sequence joins TRBV9 and TRBJ2-1, with D possibly TRBD2 on 5 matching bases. The CDR3 has 13 residues. Between the trimmed V and J ends, which lost 0 bases and 5 bases, there was a span of 6 bases. CDR1 is SGDLS and CDR2 is YYNGEE in the germline V gene. Written as DNA, the CDR3 is TGTGCCAGCAGCGTAGTGAGGGACAATGAGCAGTTCTTC. Translation: CASSVVRDNEQFF.

This chain connects TRBV5-4 to TRBJ2-7; D might be TRBD1 or TRBD2, each matching 5 bases. V lost 4 bases and J lost 3, with 14 bases in between. There are 14 residues in the CDR3. Germline V gene lookup returns CDR1 SGHNT and CDR2 YYREEE (reference sequence). For the CDR3, the DNA is TGTGCCAGCAGCGACCGGGACGCGTACTACGAGCAGTACTTC. Translation: CASSDRDAYYEQYF.

CDR3 sequence reads: CASSLWGQGDGTDTQYF. The CDR3 region has the DNA TGTGCCAGCAGTTTATGGGGACAGGGGGATGGCACAGATACGCAGTATTTT. The chain uses TRBV28 and TRBJ2-3, with TRBD1 matching over 11 bases. This CDR3 comprises 17 residues. V lost 0 bases and J lost 1; bases outside the gene matches: 3. Germline V gives CDR1 MDHEN, CDR2 SYDVKM.

The chain employs TRBV2 and TRBJ1-6; possible D gene TRBD1, 5 bases. V was cut by 1 base and J by 14 bases, with 15 bases left in between. The CDR3 consists of 14 residues. In germline, CDR1 is SNHLY, CDR2 FYNNEI. Here the CDR3 reads CASSEGRGLEALHF. The CDR3 nucleotides are TGTGCCAGCAGTGAAGGGAGGGGACTAGAGGCCCTCCACTTT. Filled out from reference TRBV2 and TRBJ1-6, the complete variable domain reads EPEVTQTPSHQVTQMGQEVILRCVPISNHLYFYWYRQILGQKVEFLVSFYNNEISEKSEIFDDQFSVERPDGSNFTLKIRSTKLEDSAMYFCASSEGRGLEALHFGNGTRLTVT.